This T cell receptor beta chain was sequenced during a study of shared clonotypes between healthy human individuals. Study results and caveats: Estimated clonotype richness was generally higher in naive than memory subsets. Among several donors, approximately 5.4% of naive CD4 clonotypes were found in common.

About this clone: No antigen is known for it. Within the sample, other DNA sequences also encode this same CDR3.

Deep-level assay runs were performed. Per the authors' pipeline: ImmunoSEQ gave junction-only sequences without quality scores, so filtering differed. The table came from immunoSEQ multiplex PCR; TCRdb's copy has only in-frame clones and leaves some out. That table is the source of V, J and clone size, and D and trimming were worked out from the DNA. The sample has some 2,400,000 clones; 90% to 97% are singletons. Germline CDR1 SQVTM, CDR2 ANQGSEA. CDR3 length: 13 residues. With 3 bases removed from V and 1 base from J, the gap between germline ends came to 8 bases. The specimen was naive CD4+ T cells sorted from blood. Regarding subset: CD45RA+ positively selected. The source is a man in his late teens or twenties in good health. The V call is TRBV29-1, the J call TRBJ2-3, with D hard to call. CDR3 in DNA: TGCAGCGTTGAGGCAGGAGGCACAGATACGCAGTATTTT. Residues: CSVEAGGTDTQYF.